A single sample is the source of the 7 T cell receptor beta chains below, sequenced in a study of blood T cell repertoires in COVID-19. Produced via immunoSEQ multiplex PCR; TCRdb's table is partial and in-frame only. Among around 110,000 clones listed, about nine tenths were seen once. Sequencing used peripheral blood. These receptors all stem from a human donor with active COVID-19. The donor label of this sample is uncertain.

The V and J genes are TRBV12-5 and TRBJ2-7; possibly TRBD2 for D (6 bases). Germline-derived CDR1 and CDR2 are LGHNT and FRNRAP. Trimming pared 0 bases from V and 1 base from J, leaving 10 bases between. This CDR3 spans 15 amino acids. CDR3 bases: TGTGCTAGTGGTTTGGTATTAGCGGATTCCTACGAGCAGTACTTC. It codes for CASGLVLADSYEQYF.

The chain recombines TRBV29-1 with TRBJ2-3; D ambiguous. The germline V gene has CDR1 SQVTM and CDR2 ANQGSEA. The length of the CDR3 is 12 residues. Deletions cut 5 bases from V and 6 bases from J, with 12 bases between. CDR3 region: CSVFLIVDTQYF. DNA for the CDR3: TGCAGCGTTTTCCTAATTGTGGATACGCAGTATTTT.

This clone appeared once. The CDR3 is CSVRDRVNTEAFF. CDR3 DNA sequence: TGCAGCGTCCGAGACAGGGTGAACACTGAAGCTTTCTTT. The chain joins TRBV29-1 to TRBJ1-1; TRBD1 agrees at 7 bases. CDR3 length: 13 amino acids. Germline CDR1 and CDR2: SQVTM and ANQGSEA. V lost 6 bases to trimming and J lost 0 bases; unmatched junction nucleotides: 4.

The CDR3 DNA is TGTGCCAGCATCCAGGACAGGACTTCTAACTATGGCTACACCTTC. The encoded protein is CASIQDRTSNYGYTF. The gene calls are TRBV2 and TRBJ1-2; 7 nucleotides align to TRBD1. There are 15 residues in the CDR3. Germline trimming cut 7 bases from V and 0 bases from J; bases unmatched to any gene: 8. The germline V gene has CDR1 SNHLY and CDR2 FYNNEI.

The rearrangement uses TRBV6-6 and TRBJ2-5; TRBD2 matches 10 bases. The CDR3 contains 16 residues. Germline CDR1 is MNHNY and CDR2 is SVGAGI (reference sequence). V lost 6 bases, J lost 0 bases, and 7 bases stayed unmatched. The CDR3 DNA reads as TGTGCCAGCAGAACCACTAGCGGGGCTAACCAAGAGACCCAGTACTTC. As protein: CASRTTSGANQETQYF.

The V call is TRBV2, the J call TRBJ2-2; 7 nucleotides agree with TRBD1. Germline-derived CDR1 and CDR2 are SNHLY and FYNNEI. The CDR3 length is 14 residues. The J segment lost 2 bases and the V segment lost 6 bases, leaving 3 bases of the junction unmatched. CDR3: CASRRDRNTGELFF. DNA for the CDR3: TGTGCCAGCAGACGGGACAGAAACACCGGGGAGCTGTTTTTT. Based on the CDR3 plus reference TRBV2 and TRBJ2-2, the full variable domain is EPEVTQTPSHQVTQMGQEVILRCVPISNHLYFYWYRQILGQKVEFLVSFYNNEISEKSEIFDDQFSVERPDGSNFTLKIRSTKLEDSAMYFCASRRDRNTGELFFGEGSRLTVL.

The rearrangement links TRBV7-9 to TRBJ1-4, with D tentatively TRBD1 (5 bases). Per germline, CDR1 SEHNR and CDR2 FQNEAQ (reference sequence). The V gene lost 5 bases and the J gene lost 4 bases, with 14 bases spanning the gap. The CDR3 spans 15 residues. The CDR3: CASSPKRGGNEKLFF. CDR3 bases: TGTGCCAGCAGCCCCAAACGGGGGGGTAATGAAAAACTGTTTTTT.